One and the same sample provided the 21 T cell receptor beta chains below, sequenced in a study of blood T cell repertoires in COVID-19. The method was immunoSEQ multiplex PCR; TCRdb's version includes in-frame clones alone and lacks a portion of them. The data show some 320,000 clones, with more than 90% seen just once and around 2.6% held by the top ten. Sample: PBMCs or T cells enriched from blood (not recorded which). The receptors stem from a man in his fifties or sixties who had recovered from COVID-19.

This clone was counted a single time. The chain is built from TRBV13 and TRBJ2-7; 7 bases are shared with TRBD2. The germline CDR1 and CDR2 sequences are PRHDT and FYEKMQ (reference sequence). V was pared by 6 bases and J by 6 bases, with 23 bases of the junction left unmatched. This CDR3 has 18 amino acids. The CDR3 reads CASSSSGRAASIAGEQYF. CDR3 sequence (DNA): TGTGCCAGCAGTTCTAGCGGTCGGGCAGCGTCCATTGCGGGCGAGCAGTACTTC.

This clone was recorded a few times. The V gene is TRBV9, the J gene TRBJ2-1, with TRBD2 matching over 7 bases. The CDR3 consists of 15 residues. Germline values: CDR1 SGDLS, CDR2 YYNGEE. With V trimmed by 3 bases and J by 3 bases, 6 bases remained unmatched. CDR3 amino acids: CASSASAGNYNEQFF. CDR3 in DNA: TGTGCCAGCAGCGCCTCAGCGGGAAACTACAATGAGCAGTTCTTC.

The CDR3 loop is CASTGSGHPNTGELFF. The CDR3 nucleotides read TGTGCCAGCACCGGTTCGGGACATCCGAACACCGGGGAGCTGTTTTTT. The chain is built from TRBV5-6 and TRBJ2-2; the D gene is possibly TRBD1 (6 bases). V was shortened by 6 bases and J by 0 bases, with 15 bases between the two germline ends. This CDR3 comprises 16 residues. CDR1 and CDR2 (germline): SGHDT, YYEEEE.

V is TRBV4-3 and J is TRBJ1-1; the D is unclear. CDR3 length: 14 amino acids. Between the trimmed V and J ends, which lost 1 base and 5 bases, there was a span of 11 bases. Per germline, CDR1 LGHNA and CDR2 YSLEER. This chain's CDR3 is CASSQVVTRTEAFF. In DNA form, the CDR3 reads TGCGCCAGCAGCCAAGTTGTCACGAGGACTGAAGCTTTCTTT.

The DNA for the CDR3 is TGCAGCGGGAGCCAAGAGACCCAGTACTTC. It codes for CSGSQETQYF. This chain uses TRBV29-1 with TRBJ2-5; no definite D call. Germline V gene sequence: CDR1 SQVTM, CDR2 ANQGSEA. Trimming pared 7 bases from V and 1 base from J, leaving 4 bases between. The CDR3 is made up of 10 amino acids. The full variable domain, rest sourced from reference TRBV29-1 and TRBJ2-5, is SAVISQKPSRDICQRGTSLTIQCQVDSQVTMMFWYRQQPGQSLTLIATANQGSEATYESGFVIDKFPISRPNLTFSTLTVSNMSPEDSSIYLCSGSQETQYFGPGTRLLVL.

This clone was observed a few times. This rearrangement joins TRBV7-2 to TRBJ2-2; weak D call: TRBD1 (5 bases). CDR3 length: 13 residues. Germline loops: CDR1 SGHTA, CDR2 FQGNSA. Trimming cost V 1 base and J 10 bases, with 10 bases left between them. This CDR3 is CASSLGGAPELFF. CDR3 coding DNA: TGTGCCAGCAGCTTAGGGGGCGCCCCGGAGCTGTTTTTT.

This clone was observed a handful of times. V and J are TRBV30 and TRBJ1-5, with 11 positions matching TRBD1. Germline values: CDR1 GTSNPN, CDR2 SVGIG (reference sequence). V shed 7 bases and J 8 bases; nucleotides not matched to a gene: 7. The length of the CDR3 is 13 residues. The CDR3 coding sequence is TGTGCCTCGGACAGGGGGCTCGGAAAGCCCCAGCATTTT. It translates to CASDRGLGKPQHF.

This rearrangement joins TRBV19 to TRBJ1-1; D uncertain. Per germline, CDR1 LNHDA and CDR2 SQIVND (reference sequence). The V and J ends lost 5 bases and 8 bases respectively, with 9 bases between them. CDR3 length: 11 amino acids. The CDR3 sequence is CASSEGPEAFF. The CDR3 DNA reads TGTGCCAGTAGTGAGGGCCCCGAAGCTTTCTTT.

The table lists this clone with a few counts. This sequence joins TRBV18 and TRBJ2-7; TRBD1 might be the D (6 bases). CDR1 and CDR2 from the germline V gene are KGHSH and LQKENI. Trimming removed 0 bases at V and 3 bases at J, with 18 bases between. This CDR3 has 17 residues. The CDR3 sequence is CASSPPRGTLRNYEQYF. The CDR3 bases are TGTGCCAGCTCACCACCCAGGGGTACCCTTCGAAACTACGAGCAGTACTTC.

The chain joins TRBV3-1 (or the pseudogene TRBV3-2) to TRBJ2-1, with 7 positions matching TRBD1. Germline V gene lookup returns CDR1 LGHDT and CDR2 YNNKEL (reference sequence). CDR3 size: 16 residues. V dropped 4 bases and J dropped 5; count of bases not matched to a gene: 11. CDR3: CASSLPQGQSNNEQFF. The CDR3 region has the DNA TGTGCCAGCAGCCTACCCCAGGGACAGTCAAACAATGAGCAGTTCTTC.

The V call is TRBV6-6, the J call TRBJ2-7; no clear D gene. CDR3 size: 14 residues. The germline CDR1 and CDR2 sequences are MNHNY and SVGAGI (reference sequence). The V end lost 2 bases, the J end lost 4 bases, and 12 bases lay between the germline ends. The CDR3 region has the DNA TGTGCCAGCAGTTACGAGATAGTCTGGTACGAGCAGTACTTC. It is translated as CASSYEIVWYEQYF.

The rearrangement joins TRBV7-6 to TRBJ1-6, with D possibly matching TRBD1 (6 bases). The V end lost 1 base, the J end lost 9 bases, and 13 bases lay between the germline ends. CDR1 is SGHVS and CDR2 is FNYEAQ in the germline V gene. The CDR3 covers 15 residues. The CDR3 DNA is TGTGCCAGCAGCTTAGGACGGGGGGCTGGTTCACCCCTCCACTTT. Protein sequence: CASSLGRGAGSPLHF.

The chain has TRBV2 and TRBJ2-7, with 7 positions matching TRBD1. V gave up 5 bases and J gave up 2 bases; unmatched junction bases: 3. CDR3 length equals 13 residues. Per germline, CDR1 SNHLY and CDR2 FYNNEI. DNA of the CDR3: TGTGCCAGCAGTAACAGGGGAACCTACGAGCAGTACTTC. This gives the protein CASSNRGTYEQYF.

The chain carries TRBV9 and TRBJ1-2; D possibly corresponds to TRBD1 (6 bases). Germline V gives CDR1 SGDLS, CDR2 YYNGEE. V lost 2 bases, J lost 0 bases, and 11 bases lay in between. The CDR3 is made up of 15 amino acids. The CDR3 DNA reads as TGTGCCAGCAGCGTTGGACAGTCAACTAACTATGGCTACACCTTC. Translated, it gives CASSVGQSTNYGYTF.

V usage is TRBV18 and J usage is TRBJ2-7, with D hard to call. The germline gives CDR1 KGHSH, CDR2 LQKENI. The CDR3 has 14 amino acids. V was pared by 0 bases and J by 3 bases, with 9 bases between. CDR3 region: CASSPPSVNYEQYF. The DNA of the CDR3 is TGTGCCAGCTCACCACCGTCGGTTAACTACGAGCAGTACTTC.

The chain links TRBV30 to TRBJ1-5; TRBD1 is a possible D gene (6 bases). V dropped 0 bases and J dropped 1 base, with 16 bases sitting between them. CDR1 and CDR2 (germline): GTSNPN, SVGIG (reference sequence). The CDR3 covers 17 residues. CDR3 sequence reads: CAWSVRQGILSNQPQHF. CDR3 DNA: TGTGCCTGGAGTGTAAGGCAGGGGATTTTAAGCAATCAGCCCCAGCATTTT. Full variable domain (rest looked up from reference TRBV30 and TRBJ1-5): SQTIHQWPATLVQPVGSPLSLECTVEGTSNPNLYWYRQAAGRGLQLLFYSVGIGQISSEVPQNLSASRPQDRQFILSSKKLLLSDSGFYLCAWSVRQGILSNQPQHFGDGTRLSIL.

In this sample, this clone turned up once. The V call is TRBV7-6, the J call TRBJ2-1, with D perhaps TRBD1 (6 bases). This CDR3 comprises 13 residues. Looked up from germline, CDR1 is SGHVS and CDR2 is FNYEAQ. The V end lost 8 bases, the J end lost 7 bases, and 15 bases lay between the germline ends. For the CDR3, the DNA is TGTGCCAGCGTCAGGGGTTTTGGTAATGAGCAGTTCTTC. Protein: CASVRGFGNEQFF.

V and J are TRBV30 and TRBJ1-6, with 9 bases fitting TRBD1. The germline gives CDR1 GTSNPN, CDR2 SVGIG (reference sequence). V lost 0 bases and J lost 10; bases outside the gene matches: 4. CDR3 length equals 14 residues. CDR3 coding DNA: TGTGCCTGGAGTGTGGGGACAGGGAAATCACCCCTCCACTTT. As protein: CAWSVGTGKSPLHF. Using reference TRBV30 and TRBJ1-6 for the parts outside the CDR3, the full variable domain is SQTIHQWPATLVQPVGSPLSLECTVEGTSNPNLYWYRQAAGRGLQLLFYSVGIGQISSEVPQNLSASRPQDRQFILSSKKLLLSDSGFYLCAWSVGTGKSPLHFGNGTRLTVT.

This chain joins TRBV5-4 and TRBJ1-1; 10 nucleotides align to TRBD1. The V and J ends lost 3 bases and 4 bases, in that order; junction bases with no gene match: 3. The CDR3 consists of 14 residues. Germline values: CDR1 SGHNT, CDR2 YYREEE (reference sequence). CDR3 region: CASSSTGGPTEAFF. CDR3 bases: TGTGCCAGCAGCTCGACAGGGGGCCCCACTGAAGCTTTCTTT.

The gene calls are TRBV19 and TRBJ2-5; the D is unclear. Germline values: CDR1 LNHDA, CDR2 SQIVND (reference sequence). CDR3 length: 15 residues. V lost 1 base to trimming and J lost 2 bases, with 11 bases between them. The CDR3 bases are TGTGCCAGTAGTATAGGACTTGGTGAGCAAGAGACCCAGTACTTC. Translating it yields CASSIGLGEQETQYF.

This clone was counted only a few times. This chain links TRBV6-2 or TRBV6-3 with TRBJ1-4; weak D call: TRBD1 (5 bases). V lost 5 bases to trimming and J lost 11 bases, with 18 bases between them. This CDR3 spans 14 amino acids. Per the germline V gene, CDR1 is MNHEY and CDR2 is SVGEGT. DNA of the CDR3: TGTGCCAGCAGTCCACCTCGGACAAGTCTTAAACTGTTTTTT. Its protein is CASSPPRTSLKLFF.